Sequencing of this TCR beta chain was carried out in a study of cytomegalovirus exposure and HLA in healthy donors. Overall study context: The 90 to 150 validation repertoires were produced on the same platform as the roughly 690 repertoires of the first cohort. This was reported in a later analysis.

A single count supports this clone. Its specificity is not known. Assay: immunoSEQ multiplex PCR; the TCRdb copy retains only in-frame clones and omits some. Among approximately 180,000 clones listed, around nine tenths were seen once. The donors were members of the validation cohort comprising some 130 subjects, separate from the approximately 670-subject first cohort. Notes on the study in general: Cytomegalovirus status was reportedly diagnosed by the classifier with high specificity and sensitivity. The study flagged roughly 150 TCR beta chains as cytomegalovirus-associated.

This CDR3 has 18 amino acids. Germline V lookup: CDR1 SGHAT, CDR2 FQNNGV. The junction had 19 bases not matched to a gene; V was cut back by 1 base and J by 11 bases. This chain links TRBV11-2 with TRBJ2-5; TRBD2 aligns across 10 bases. Material for sequencing was PBMCs. This sequence was found in a young woman in good health and CMV-seronegative. The CDR3 spells CASSLGGSSSGGRLEQYF. The DNA of the CDR3 is TGTGCCAGCAGCTTAGGAGGGAGTTCTAGCGGGGGACGCCTAGAGCAGTACTTC.